Below, 5 T cell receptor beta chains from the same sample are listed, as sequenced in a study of T cell repertoires in cytomegalovirus infection. These receptors are not linked to any known antigen. TCRdb reanalysed the reads using MiXCR and keeps one entry per CDR3 protein. The data show 800,000 to 950,000 distinct CDR3 sequences, with about 33% seen just once and over 10% held by the top ten. Specimen: cultured CD8+ T cells from PBMCs, collected from culture after CMV antigen stimulation. The receptors stem from a human donor in good health (CMV status not recorded). Some clones in this sample may be carry-over from other donors' samples.

This clonotype was counted a few times. The rearrangement joins TRBV5-1 to TRBJ1-3, with D perhaps matching TRBD1 (5 bases). The CDR3 spans 16 residues. V dropped 4 bases and J dropped 0 bases, with 14 bases sitting between them. CDR1 and CDR2 (germline): SGHRS, YFSETQ. The CDR3 loop is CASSPEGEISGNTIYF. CDR3 nucleotide sequence: TGCGCCAGCAGCCCGGAAGGGGAGATCTCTGGAAACACCATATATTTT. Variable domain in full (rest from reference TRBV5-1 and TRBJ1-3): KAGVTQTPRYLIKTRGQQVTLSCSPISGHRSVSWYQQTPGQGLQFLFEYFSETQRNKGNFPGRFSGRQFSNSRSEMNVSTLELGDSALYLCASSPEGEISGNTIYFGEGSWLTVV.

With respect to this clonotype: Relative to the germline gene, one junction end is altered; a read error may explain this. The rearrangement joins TRBV7-7 to TRBJ2-3; D is perhaps TRBD2 (5 bases). Germline CDR1 SSHAT, CDR2 FNYEAQ (reference sequence). This CDR3 comprises 14 residues. CDR3 in amino acids: CASSLDPSSDTQYF. Written as DNA, the CDR3 is TGTGCTAGCAGCTTAGACCCTAGCTCGGATACGCAGTATTTT.

About this clonotype: One base away lies a much larger clone, so this may be a sequencing read error. Likely a read error: the CDR3 ends without its conserved phenylalanine or tryptophan. CDR3 coding DNA: TGTGCCAGCAGCTTATGGGGCAGGGGATTAAACAATGAGCAGTTCCTC. It codes for CASSLWGRGLNNEQFL. V gene TRBV7-2 combines with J gene TRBJ2-1, with D possibly matching TRBD1 (6 bases). Trimming took 2 bases from V and 5 from J, leaving 16 bases between them. Looked up from germline, CDR1 is SGHTA and CDR2 is FQGNSA. The CDR3 spans 16 residues.

The chain links TRBV6-6 to TRBJ2-7; perhaps D is TRBD1 or TRBD2 (5 bases each). V was pared by 8 bases and J by 2 bases, with 19 bases between. The CDR3 totals 15 residues. CDR1 and CDR2 (germline): MNHNY, SVGAGI (reference sequence). The CDR3 DNA reads as TGTGCCAGCCAGTCACCGGGGCAGCCTCCCTACGAGCAGTACTTC. This gives the protein CASQSPGQPPYEQYF.

This clonotype was recorded once. The rearrangement uses TRBV7-6 and TRBJ2-5; D is possibly TRBD2 (7 bases). The V and J ends lost 4 bases and 1 base respectively, with 13 bases between them. Germline CDR1 is SGHVS and CDR2 is FNYEAQ. The CDR3 is 15 amino acids. The chain's CDR3 is CASSSKGGVQETQYF. DNA for the CDR3: TGTGCCAGCAGCTCCAAGGGGGGGGTCCAAGAGACCCAGTACTTC.